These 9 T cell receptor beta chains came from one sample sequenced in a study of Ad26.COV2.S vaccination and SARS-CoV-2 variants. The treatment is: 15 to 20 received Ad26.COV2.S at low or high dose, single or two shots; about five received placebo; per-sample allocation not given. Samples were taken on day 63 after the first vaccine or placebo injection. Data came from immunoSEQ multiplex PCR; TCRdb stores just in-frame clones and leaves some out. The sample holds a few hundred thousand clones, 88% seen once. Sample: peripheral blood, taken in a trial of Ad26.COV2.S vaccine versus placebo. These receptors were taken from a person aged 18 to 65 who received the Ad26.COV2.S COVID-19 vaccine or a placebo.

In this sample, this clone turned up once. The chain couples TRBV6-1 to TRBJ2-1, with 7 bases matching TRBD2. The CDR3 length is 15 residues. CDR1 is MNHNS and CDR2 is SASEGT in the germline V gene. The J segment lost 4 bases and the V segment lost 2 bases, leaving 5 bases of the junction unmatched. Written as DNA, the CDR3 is TGTGCCAGCAGTGAAACGTCGGGGGGATACAATGAGCAGTTCTTC. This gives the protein CASSETSGGYNEQFF.

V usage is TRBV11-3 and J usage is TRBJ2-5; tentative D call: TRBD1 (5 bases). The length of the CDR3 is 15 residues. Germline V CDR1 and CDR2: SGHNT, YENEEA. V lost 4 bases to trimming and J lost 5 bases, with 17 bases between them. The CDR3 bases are TGTGCCAGCAGCTGGGGTAGGGGCGGTGCGGAGACCCAGTACTTC. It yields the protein CASSWGRGGAETQYF.

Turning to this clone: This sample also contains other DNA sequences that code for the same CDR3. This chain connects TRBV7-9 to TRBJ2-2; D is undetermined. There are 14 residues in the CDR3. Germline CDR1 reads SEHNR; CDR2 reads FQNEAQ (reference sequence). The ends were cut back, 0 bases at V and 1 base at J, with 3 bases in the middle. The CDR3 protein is CASSLAGNTGELFF. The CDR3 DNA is TGTGCCAGCAGCTTAGCGGGGAACACCGGGGAGCTGTTTTTT.

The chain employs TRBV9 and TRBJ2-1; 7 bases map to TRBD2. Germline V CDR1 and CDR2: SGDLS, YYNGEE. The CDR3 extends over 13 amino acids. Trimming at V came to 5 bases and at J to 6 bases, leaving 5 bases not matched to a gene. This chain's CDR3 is CASRPPGGNEQFF. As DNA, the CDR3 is TGTGCCAGCAGACCCCCGGGGGGCAATGAGCAGTTCTTC.

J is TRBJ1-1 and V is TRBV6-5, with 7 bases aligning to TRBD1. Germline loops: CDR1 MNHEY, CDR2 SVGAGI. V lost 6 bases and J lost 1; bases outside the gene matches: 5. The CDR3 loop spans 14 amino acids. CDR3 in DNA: TGTGCCAGCAGGCGACAGGGTAGGAACACTGAAGCTTTCTTT. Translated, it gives CASRRQGRNTEAFF.

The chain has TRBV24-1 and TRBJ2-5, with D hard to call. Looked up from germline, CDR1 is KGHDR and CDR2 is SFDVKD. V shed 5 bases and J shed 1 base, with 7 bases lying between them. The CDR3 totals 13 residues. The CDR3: CATSGTSQETQYF. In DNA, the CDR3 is TGTGCCACCAGTGGGACGTCCCAAGAGACCCAGTACTTC.

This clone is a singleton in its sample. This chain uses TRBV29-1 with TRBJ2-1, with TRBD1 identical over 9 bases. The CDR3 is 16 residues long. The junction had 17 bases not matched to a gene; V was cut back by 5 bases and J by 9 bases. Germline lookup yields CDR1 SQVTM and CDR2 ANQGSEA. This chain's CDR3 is CSVNAGTGRIAGEQFF. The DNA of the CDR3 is TGCAGCGTTAACGCCGGGACAGGGAGAATCGCTGGTGAGCAGTTCTTC.

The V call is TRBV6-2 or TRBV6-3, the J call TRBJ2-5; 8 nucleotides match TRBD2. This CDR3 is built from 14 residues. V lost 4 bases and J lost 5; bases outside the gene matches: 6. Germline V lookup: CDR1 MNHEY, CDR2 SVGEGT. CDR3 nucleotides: TGTGCCAGCAGTTCCCGGGGGGGCCGGGAGACCCAGTACTTC. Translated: CASSSRGGRETQYF.

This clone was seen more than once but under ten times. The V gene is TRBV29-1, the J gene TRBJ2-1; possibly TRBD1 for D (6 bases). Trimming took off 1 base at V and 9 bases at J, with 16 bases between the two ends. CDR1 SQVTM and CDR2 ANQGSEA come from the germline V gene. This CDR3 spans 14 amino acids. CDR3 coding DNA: TGCAGCGTTGAAGGGTACGTGGGGGCCGCTGAGCAGTTCTTC. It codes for CSVEGYVGAAEQFF.